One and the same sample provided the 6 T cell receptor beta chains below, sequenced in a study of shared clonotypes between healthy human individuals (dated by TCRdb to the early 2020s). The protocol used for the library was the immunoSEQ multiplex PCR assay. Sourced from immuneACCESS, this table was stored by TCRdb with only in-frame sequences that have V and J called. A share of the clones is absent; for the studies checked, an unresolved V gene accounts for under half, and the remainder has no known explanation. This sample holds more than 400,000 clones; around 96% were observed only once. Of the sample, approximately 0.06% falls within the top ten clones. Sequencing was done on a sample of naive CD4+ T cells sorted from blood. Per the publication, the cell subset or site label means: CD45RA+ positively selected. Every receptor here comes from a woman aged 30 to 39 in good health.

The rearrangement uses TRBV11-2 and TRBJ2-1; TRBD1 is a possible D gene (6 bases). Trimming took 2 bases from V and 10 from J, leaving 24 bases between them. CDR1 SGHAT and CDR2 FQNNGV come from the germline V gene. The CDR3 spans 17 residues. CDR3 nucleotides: TGTGCCAGCAGCTTATTATCCCAGGACTGGGGGCCTCGGGAGCAGTTCTTC. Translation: CASSLLSQDWGPREQFF.

In nucleotides, the CDR3 is TGTGCCAGCAGCAGACGGACGAATGAGCAGTTCTTC. Amino acid sequence: CASSRRTNEQFF. The chain recombines TRBV7-2 with TRBJ2-1, with D unclear. Germline V CDR1 and CDR2: SGHTA, FQGNSA. This CDR3 is 12 amino acids long. V lost 5 bases and J lost 7, with 9 bases in between.

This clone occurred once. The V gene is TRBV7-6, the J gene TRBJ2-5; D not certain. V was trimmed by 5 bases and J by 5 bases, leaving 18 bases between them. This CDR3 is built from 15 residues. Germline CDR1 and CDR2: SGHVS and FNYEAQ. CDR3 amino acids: CASSPQSAGVETQYF. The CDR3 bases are TGTGCCAGCAGCCCGCAGTCTGCAGGAGTCGAGACCCAGTACTTC.

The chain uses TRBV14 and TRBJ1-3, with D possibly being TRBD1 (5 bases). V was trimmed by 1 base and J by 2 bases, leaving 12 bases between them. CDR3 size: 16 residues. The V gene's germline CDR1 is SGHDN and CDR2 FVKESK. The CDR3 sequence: CASSQVGDLPGNTIYF. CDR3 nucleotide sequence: TGTGCCAGCAGCCAAGTAGGGGACCTTCCTGGAAACACCATATATTTT.

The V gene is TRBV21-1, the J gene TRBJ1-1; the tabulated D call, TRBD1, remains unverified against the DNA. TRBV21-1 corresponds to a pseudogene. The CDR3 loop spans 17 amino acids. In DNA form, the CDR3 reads TGTGCCAGCAGCAAAGAAGGGTCTGAAGGGGAACACACTGAAGCTTTCTTT. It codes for CASSKEGSEGEHTEAFF.

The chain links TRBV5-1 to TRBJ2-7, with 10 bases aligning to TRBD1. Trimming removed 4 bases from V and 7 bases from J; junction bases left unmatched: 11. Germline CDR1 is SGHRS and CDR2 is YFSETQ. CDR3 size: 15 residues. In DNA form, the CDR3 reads TGCGCCAGCAGCCCACGACAGGGGGCGACTTTTGAGCAGTACTTC. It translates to CASSPRQGATFEQYF.